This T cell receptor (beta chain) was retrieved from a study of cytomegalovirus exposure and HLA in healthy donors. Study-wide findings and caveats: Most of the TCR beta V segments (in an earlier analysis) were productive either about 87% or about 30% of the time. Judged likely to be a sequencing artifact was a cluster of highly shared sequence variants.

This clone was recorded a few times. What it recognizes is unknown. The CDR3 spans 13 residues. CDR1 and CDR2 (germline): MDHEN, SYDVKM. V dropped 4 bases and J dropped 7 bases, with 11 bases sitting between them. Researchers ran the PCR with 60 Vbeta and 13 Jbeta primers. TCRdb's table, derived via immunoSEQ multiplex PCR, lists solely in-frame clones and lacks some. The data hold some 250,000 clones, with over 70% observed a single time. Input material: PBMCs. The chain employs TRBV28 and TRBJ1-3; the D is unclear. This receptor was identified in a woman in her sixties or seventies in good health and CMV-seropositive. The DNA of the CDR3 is TGTGCCAGCAGTTCCCCTAAATGGAACACCATATATTTT. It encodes CASSSPKWNTIYF.